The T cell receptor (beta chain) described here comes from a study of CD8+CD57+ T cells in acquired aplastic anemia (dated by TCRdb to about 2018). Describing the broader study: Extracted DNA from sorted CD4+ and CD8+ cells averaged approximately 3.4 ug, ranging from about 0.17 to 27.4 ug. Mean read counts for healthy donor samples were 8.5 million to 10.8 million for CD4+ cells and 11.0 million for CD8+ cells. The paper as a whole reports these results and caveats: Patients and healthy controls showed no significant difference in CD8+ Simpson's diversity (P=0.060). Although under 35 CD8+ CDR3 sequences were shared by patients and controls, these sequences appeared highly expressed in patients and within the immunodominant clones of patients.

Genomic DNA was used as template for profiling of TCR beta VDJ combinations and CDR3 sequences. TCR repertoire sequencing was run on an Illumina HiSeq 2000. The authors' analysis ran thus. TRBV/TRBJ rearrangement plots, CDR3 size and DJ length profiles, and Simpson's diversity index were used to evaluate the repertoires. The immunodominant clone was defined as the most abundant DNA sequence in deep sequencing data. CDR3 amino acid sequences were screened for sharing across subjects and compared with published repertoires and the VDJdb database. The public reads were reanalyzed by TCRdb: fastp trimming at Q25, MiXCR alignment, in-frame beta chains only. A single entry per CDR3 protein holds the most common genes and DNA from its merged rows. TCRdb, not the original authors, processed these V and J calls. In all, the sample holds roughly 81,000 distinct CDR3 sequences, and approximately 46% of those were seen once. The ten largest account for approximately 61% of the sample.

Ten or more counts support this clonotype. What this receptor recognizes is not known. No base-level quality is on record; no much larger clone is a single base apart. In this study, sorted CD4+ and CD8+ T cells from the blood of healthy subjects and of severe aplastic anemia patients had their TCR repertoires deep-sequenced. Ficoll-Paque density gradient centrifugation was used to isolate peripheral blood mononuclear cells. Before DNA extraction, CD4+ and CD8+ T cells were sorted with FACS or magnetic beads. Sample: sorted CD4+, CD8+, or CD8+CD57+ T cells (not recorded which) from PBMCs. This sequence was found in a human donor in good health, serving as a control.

The sequenced DNA: TGCGCCAGCAGCCAAGAACCCCCCGGACAGGGAAGGAATGGCTACACCTTC. Its translation is CASSQEPPGQGRNGYTF. The V gene is TRBV4-1 and the J gene is TRBJ1-2, with 8 bases matching TRBD1. Germline trimming: 0 bases from V, 6 bases from J; junction bases outside gene matches: 12. From cysteine to phenylalanine, the CDR3 is 17 amino acids long. The sequence is cut down to CDR3 DNA, 51 bases in frame from base 1. CDR1 and CDR2, looked up from the germline V gene, are MGHRA and YSYEKL.